The clone carrying this T cell receptor (beta chain) was seen a few times. It was with 60 Vbeta and 13 Jbeta primers that the PCR ran. Profiled with immunoSEQ multiplex PCR; TCRdb holds only in-frame clones, not every one. The sample consists of 120,000 or so clones, approximately 79% of them appearing once. This sample was taken from a study of cytomegalovirus exposure and HLA in healthy donors. The sequence was obtained from a man younger than 40 in good health and CMV-seronegative. Sequenced sample: PBMCs.

CDR3 sequence reads: CASSLARGTGGNEQFF. The CDR3 DNA is TGCGCCAGCAGCTTGGCCAGGGGGACAGGGGGGAATGAGCAGTTCTTC. V is TRBV5-1 and J is TRBJ2-1; 11 positions match TRBD1. Trimming took 0 bases from V and 7 from J; bases not matched to a gene: 6. The CDR3 runs to 16 residues. Germline assignment: CDR1 SGHRS and CDR2 YFSETQ.